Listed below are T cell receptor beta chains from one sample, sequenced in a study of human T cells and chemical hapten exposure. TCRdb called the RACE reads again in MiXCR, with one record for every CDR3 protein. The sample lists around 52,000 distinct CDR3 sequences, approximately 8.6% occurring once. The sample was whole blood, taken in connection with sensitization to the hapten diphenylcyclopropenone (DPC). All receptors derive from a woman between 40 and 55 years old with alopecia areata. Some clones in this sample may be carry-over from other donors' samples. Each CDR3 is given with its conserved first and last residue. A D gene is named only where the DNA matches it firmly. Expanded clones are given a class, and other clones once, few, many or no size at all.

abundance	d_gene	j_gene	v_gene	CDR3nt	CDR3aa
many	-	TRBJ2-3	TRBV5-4	TGTGCCAGCAGGTCGCAACAGGGAGTTGGAGATACGCAGTATTTT	CASRSQQGVGDTQYF
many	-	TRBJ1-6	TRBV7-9	TGTGCCAGCAGCTTAGGTTCCGGGCCAGGATCACCCCTCCACTTT	CASSLGSGPGSPLHF
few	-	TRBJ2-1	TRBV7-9	TGTGCCAGCAGCTCACTGAGGGCAGTACCTTCGGGTGAGCAGTTCTTC	CASSSLRAVPSGEQFF
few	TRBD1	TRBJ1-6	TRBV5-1	TGCGCCAGCAGACGTCAGACAGGGAATAACTCACCCCTCCACTTT	CASRRQTGNNSPLHF
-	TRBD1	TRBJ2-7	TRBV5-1	TGCGCCAGCAGCAGGGGACAGCTCTCCTACGAGCAGTACTTC	CASSRGQLSYEQYF
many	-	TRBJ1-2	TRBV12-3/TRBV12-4	TGTGCCAGCAGTTTAACAGGGAGGGGTTACTATGGCTACACCTTC	CASSLTGRGYYGYTF
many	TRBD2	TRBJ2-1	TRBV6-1	TGTGCCAGCAGTGCGCCGCGGGGGGACTCCTACAATGAGCAGTTCTTC	CASSAPRGDSYNEQFF
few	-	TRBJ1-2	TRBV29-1	TGCAGCGTTGTTGTCGGAGGGGCTAACTATGGCTACACCTTC	CSVVVGGANYGYTF
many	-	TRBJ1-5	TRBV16	TGTGCCAGCAGCCATCCCAGGACTAATCAGCCCCAGCATTTT	CASSHPRTNQPQHF
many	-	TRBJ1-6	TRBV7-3	TGTGCCAGCAGCGTGGGGGGAAGGAATTCACCCCTCCACTTT	CASSVGGRNSPLHF
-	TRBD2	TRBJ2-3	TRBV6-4	TGTGCCAGCCGGGCGGGGGGCACAGATACGCAGTATTTT	CASRAGGTDTQYF
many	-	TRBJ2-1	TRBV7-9	TGTGCCAGCAGCTTAGACGGGGGTCCCCTAAGCTCCTACAATGAGCAGTTCTTC	CASSLDGGPLSSYNEQFF
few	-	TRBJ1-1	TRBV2	TGTGCCAGCAGTGTTGCCCGGGCTTTCTTT	CASSVARAFF
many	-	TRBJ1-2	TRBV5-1	TGCGCCAGCAGCTCAGGGACCTTCGTGAATGGCTACACCTTC	CASSSGTFVNGYTF
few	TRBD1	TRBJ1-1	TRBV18	TGTGCCAGCTCACGCACCGGGACAGGGCGTCTTGGCACTGAAGCTTTCTTT	CASSRTGTGRLGTEAFF
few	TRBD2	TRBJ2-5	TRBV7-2	TGTGCCAGCAGCTATCTGGCGCGGGGGGGCCCGGAGACCCAGTACTTC	CASSYLARGGPETQYF
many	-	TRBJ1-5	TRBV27	TGTGCCAGCAGTTTATCCAGGGGTTACAATCAGCCCCAGCATTTT	CASSLSRGYNQPQHF
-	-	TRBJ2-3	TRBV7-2	TGTGCCAGCAGCTTCGAGGGAGTGGGCACAGATACGCAGTATTTT	CASSFEGVGTDTQYF
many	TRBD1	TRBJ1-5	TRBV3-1	TGTGCCAGCAGCCAAGGGACAGGGGCCTATCAGCCCCAGCATTTT	CASSQGTGAYQPQHF
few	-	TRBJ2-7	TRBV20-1	TGCAGTGCTACCCCCTTGGCCTACCTGGACTCCTACGAGCAGTACTTC	CSATPLAYLDSYEQYF
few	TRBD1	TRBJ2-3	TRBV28	TGTGCCAGCAGTTTGGGACAGGTCGGCACAGATACGCAGTATTTT	CASSLGQVGTDTQYF
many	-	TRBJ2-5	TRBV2	TGTGCCAGCAGGACCGACAGGCAAGAGACCCAGTACTTC	CASRTDRQETQYF
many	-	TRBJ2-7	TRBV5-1	TGCGCCAGCAGCTCCTACGAGGTCTACGAGCAGTACTTC	CASSSYEVYEQYF
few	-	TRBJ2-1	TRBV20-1	TGCAGTGCTAGAGATGGCAGGGGCTTGGTCTTC	CSARDGRGLVF
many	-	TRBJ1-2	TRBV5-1	TGCGCCAGCAGCTTGGGGCAGGGCCCCGGCTACACCTTC	CASSLGQGPGYTF
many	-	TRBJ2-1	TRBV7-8	TGTGCCAGCAGCCACCGACTAGCTAGGGGGGGAAGTTTGACTGAGCAGTTCTTC	CASSHRLARGGSLTEQFF
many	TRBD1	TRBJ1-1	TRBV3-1	TGTGCCAGCAGCGGGACAGGGGGCTATTTGGGCACTGAAGCTTTCTTT	CASSGTGGYLGTEAFF
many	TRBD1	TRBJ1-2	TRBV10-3	TGTGCCATCAGTGGAGACAGGGGGAGAGGCTACACCTTC	CAISGDRGRGYTF